Listed below are T cell receptor beta chains from one sample, sequenced in a study of T cells in tuberculosis. Some clones are missing from TCRdb's copy, which holds only in-frame ones; the method was immunoSEQ multiplex PCR. The sample contains thousands of clones, over 95% of which appear only once. The sequenced sample was PBMCs, obtained at tuberculosis diagnosis. The source is an adult with tuberculosis. The conserved cysteine and the conserved F or W are not part of the CDR3 here. Some rows mark clone size as missing; the rest say once, few, many or name a class of expanded clone.

v_gene	abundance	CDR3aa
TRBV2	-	ASSVASGGASTDTQY
TRBV7-8	-	ASSSRGYEQY
TRBV7-9	-	ASGRGSYEQY
TRBV9	-	ASSGWTSVTDTQY
TRBV7-8	once	ASSLEGTDNSPLH
TRBV6-1	-	ASGQKHRNTEAF
TRBV10-3	-	AITRTRGDTEAF
TRBV7-9	once	ASSYSAGWRETQY
TRBV6-5	-	ASSYSGTVDQPQH
TRBV2	-	ASSEAGRGVGLSSYNEQF
TRBV19	-	ASKNVDTQPQH
TRBV6-6	-	ASSYRDRVEKLF
TRBV19	once	ASSMRGSSYEQY
TRBV25-1	-	ASSDSRWDRTYGYT
TRBV6-1	-	ASSEEGTGDYEQY
TRBV5-6	-	ASSLEQGLKTEAF
TRBV2	-	ASREGETQY
TRBV6-5	-	ASSPDPTGGSGYT
TRBV6-6	-	ASSYSNRGDYGYT
TRBV28	-	ASRSGKASPLH
TRBV10-3	-	AIRDLTGNYGYT
TRBV6-1	-	ASRGTGIRNTEAF
TRBV9	-	ASSSVRGPDYGYT
TRBV6-5	-	ASSFAESVYEQY
TRBV5-4	once	ASSRDRNYGYT
TRBV7-7	-	ASSHGGGLAGQETQY
TRBV6-5	-	ASRVAGGDTDTQY
TRBV5-1	-	ASSILREGNTGELF
TRBV13	-	ASRKNRGLETQY
TRBV30	-	AWSLGGNTEAF
TRBV5-4	-	ASSLNPSSYNEQF
TRBV5-1	-	ASSGAALYGYT
TRBV9	once	ASSVEGAASEKLF
TRBV6-5	-	ASSNGQGYGYT
TRBV18	-	ASSPGGSYDEQY
TRBV7-8	-	ASSFQRGASYEQY
TRBV5-1	once	ASSLSGTGDAQETQY
TRBV7-7	-	ASSPGGDRTDTQY
TRBV9	-	ASSSRTSDTQY
TRBV7-9	once	ASSKGQGTTEAF
TRBV5-1	-	ASSLGLAGGLDTQY
TRBV5-1	few	ASSWTSGTAMNTEAF
TRBV5-1	-	ASSFRFVAGAKQSEQF